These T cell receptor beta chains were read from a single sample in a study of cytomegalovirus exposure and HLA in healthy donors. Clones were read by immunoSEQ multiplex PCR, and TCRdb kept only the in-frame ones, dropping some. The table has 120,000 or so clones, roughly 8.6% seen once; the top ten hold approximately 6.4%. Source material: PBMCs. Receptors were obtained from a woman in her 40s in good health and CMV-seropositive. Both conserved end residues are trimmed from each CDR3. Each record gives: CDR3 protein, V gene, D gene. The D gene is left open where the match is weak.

CDR3: ASSRAQEGNQPQH
V: TRBV19
D: -

CDR3: ASRSLRGAKNIQY
V: TRBV11-2
D: -

CDR3: ATSRTLSGIYSTDTQY
V: TRBV15
D: TRBD2

CDR3: ASSLVFRGPGTEAF
V: TRBV11-2
D: TRBD1

CDR3: ASSIAIGTLSYEQY
V: TRBV19
D: -

CDR3: ASSYSKTLGNTIY
V: TRBV6-5
D: -

CDR3: ASSQEGRTNEKLF
V: TRBV4-2
D: -

CDR3: ASSRGQGSNQPQH
V: TRBV6-5
D: TRBD1

CDR3: ASSQARSGELF
V: TRBV14
D: -

CDR3: ASSNSRTDSYEQY
V: TRBV19
D: -

CDR3: SVGGGGEEAF
V: TRBV29-1
D: -

CDR3: AWILTGGGIYEQY
V: TRBV30
D: -

CDR3: ASSFGGLTGNTIY
V: TRBV7-9
D: -

CDR3: ASSLTGEEQF
V: TRBV7-3
D: -

CDR3: ASSQGGVGANVLT
V: TRBV7-2
D: -

CDR3: ASSLGGGGGQPQH
V: TRBV7-9
D: -

CDR3: ASTQTGKAF
V: TRBV6-5
D: TRBD1

CDR3: ASSMSGRGYQPQH
V: TRBV19
D: -

CDR3: ASSLGGGLEKLF
V: TRBV7-9
D: -

CDR3: ASSPPEGQIPRGYT
V: TRBV7-2
D: TRBD1

CDR3: ASSWGPGGDEQF
V: TRBV5-1
D: -

CDR3: AYRDSPHEQY
V: TRBV30
D: TRBD1

CDR3: ASSFTRDFTDTQY
V: TRBV6-1
D: -

CDR3: ASSPDSSYEQY
V: TRBV5-1
D: -

CDR3: ASRPATGGVYEQY
V: TRBV6-5
D: TRBD1

CDR3: ASSDTRTYNEQF
V: TRBV19
D: -

CDR3: ASSSSTGTEETQY
V: TRBV9
D: TRBD1

CDR3: ASRTGTGFYGYT
V: TRBV19
D: TRBD1

CDR3: ASRLAQGLYGYT
V: TRBV6-5
D: -

CDR3: ASNVQGTGENLF
V: TRBV2
D: TRBD1

CDR3: ASSRSGGEGEQF
V: TRBV7-9
D: TRBD2

CDR3: ASSAPEHGYT
V: TRBV25-1
D: -

CDR3: ASSLWLAGAPATQY
V: TRBV28
D: TRBD2

CDR3: ASSMQGGEQY
V: TRBV19
D: -

CDR3: SVRPTYNSPLH
V: TRBV29-1
D: -

CDR3: ASGTSGQKGEQF
V: TRBV6-6
D: TRBD2

CDR3: ASSLAPQGGEKLF
V: TRBV18
D: TRBD1

CDR3: ASRPPGDSGEQY
V: TRBV10-2
D: -

CDR3: ASRGTGDNSPLH
V: TRBV28
D: -

CDR3: ASMDRGRSYGYT
V: TRBV19
D: TRBD1

CDR3: ASSGQGDSNQPQH
V: TRBV10-2
D: TRBD1

CDR3: ASSSLHEQY
V: TRBV6-5
D: -

CDR3: ATRLAGDSYEQY
V: TRBV6-1
D: TRBD2

CDR3: ASSVGATGNTIY
V: TRBV9
D: -

CDR3: ASSMRKQGSPYEQY
V: TRBV19
D: -

CDR3: ASSEGGGVIPQH
V: TRBV6-1
D: -